Included here is one T cell receptor (beta chain) sequence, with context. Reverse transcription of about 0.5 to 1 ug RNA was performed with random hexamers. Each CDR3 protein gets one entry after TCRdb re-called the immunoSEQ multiplex PCR reads with MiXCR. The profile covers 250,000 to 300,000 distinct CDR3 sequences, with approximately 85% appearing a single time and around 0.21% taken by the ten largest. Germline CDR1 is MNHEY and CDR2 is SVGAGI. Trimming left V 0 bases short and J 12 bases short, with 15 bases between. This CDR3 comprises 14 residues. These data come from a study of CD8 T cells in Susac syndrome.

The TCR was taken from a human donor with multiple sclerosis. This chain links TRBV6-5 with TRBJ2-1, with D possibly being TRBD2 (5 bases). The sample was CD8+ T cells from PBMCs. The CDR3 sequence is CASSYSISGLGQFF. CDR3 nucleotide sequence: TGTGCCAGCAGTTACTCGATATCGGGGTTAGGGCAGTTCTTC.